The source of this T cell receptor (beta chain) is a study of blood T cell repertoires in COVID-19. Study-wide context: PBMCs, B-cell-depleted T cells, or T cells were the source of the cDNA or gDNA that made up the material.

After removal of 4 bases from V and 12 bases from J, the junction contained 6 bases not matched to a gene. The CDR3 has 13 residues. Germline CDR1 is LNHDA and CDR2 is SQIVND (reference sequence). In the original analysis: Estimated nucleated cell counts came from reference gene primer amplification. Generated by immunoSEQ multiplex PCR, the TCRdb table keeps only in-frame clones and is missing some. That table gives V, J and clone size, and the DNA gave D and trimming. This sample carries about 170,000 clones, around 90% of them seen once, and the ten largest clones take 1.6%. The V gene is TRBV19, the J gene TRBJ2-1, with 10 positions matching TRBD2. Source material: peripheral blood. The receptor comes from a woman between 45 and 65 years old with acute or convalescent COVID-19. CDR3 in DNA: TGTGCCAGTAGTACAACTAGCGGGATGTGGCAGTTCTTC. Its translation is CASSTTSGMWQFF.